This T cell receptor beta chain was recovered during a study of Graves' ophthalmopathy and Graves' hyperthyroidism. Study-level background: Peripheral blood was gathered at the point of initial diagnosis, before any treatment started. General study results and limits: Also, most clonotypes expanded in the thyroid above 0.001 frequency appeared in blood.

Patients with other autoimmune diseases, uncontrolled infections, pregnancy or lactation were excluded. This clonotype showed up many times. Its antigen remains unidentified. Germline V CDR1 and CDR2: SGHKS, YYEKEE (reference sequence). J was trimmed by 8 bases and V by 1 base; bases with no gene match: 2. The length of the CDR3 is 12 residues. The TCR beta CDR3 regions underwent amplification from RNA transcripts. RT-PCR in the first round used HTBI primers; a second-round multiplex PCR followed. TCRdb re-called the multiplex PCR reads through MiXCR, storing one row per CDR3 protein. The sample has about 660,000 distinct CDR3 sequences, about 38% seen once.

Sequencing was done on a sample of peripheral blood. The gene calls are TRBV5-5 and TRBJ1-2; the match to TRBD1 covers 7 bases. The receptor was isolated from an adult man with Graves' ophthalmopathy. The chain's CDR3 is CASSLWTGGYTF. As DNA, the CDR3 is TGTGCCAGCAGCTTGTGGACAGGCGGCTACACCTTC. Filled out from reference TRBV5-5 and TRBJ1-2, the complete variable domain reads DAGVTQSPTHLIKTRGQQVTLRCSPISGHKSVSWYQQVLGQGPQFIFQYYEKEERGRGNFPDRFSARQFPNYSSELNVNALLLGDSALYLCASSLWTGGYTFGSGTRLTVV.